What follows is one TCR beta chain and its context. This sample was taken from a study of blood T cell repertoires in COVID-19. Overall study context: Researchers got acute and convalescent COVID-19 samples from the United States, Italy and Spain.

The CDR3 has 13 residues. Germline CDR1 reads LNHDA; CDR2 reads SQIVND (reference sequence). V lost 7 bases and J lost 9; bases outside the gene matches: 9. The method was immunoSEQ multiplex PCR; TCRdb's version includes in-frame clones alone and lacks a portion of them. The table lists 95,000 to 120,000 clones, approximately 89% of them singletons, with more than 5% in the top ten. The Seattle site enrolled patients during active infection and followed them longitudinally. The sample taken for sequencing was peripheral blood. This sequence was found in a woman aged 60-75 years with COVID-19, enrolled during active disease. J is TRBJ2-1 and V is TRBV19; 7 nucleotides align to TRBD2. CDR3 nucleotide sequence: TGTGCCAGTACCCGGGGGGAATACGGTGAGCAGTTCTTC. Protein: CASTRGEYGEQFF.